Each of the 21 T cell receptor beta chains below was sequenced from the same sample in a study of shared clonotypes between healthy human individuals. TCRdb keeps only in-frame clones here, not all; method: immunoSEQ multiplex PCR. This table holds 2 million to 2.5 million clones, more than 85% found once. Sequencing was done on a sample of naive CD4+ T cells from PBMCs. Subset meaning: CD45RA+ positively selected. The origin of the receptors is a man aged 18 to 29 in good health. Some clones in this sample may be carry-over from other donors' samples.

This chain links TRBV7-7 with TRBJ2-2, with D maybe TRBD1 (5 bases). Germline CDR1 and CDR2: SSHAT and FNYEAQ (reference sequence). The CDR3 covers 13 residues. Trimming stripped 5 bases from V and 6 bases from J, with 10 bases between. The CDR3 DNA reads TGTGCCAGCAGCCGTGACAGTTCCGGGGAGCTGTTTTTT. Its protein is CASSRDSSGELFF.

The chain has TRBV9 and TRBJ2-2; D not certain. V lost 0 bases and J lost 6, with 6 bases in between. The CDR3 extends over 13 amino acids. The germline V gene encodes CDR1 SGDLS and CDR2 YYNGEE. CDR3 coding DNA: TGTGCCAGCAGCGTAGGGGCCCCCGGGGAGCTGTTTTTT. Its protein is CASSVGAPGELFF.

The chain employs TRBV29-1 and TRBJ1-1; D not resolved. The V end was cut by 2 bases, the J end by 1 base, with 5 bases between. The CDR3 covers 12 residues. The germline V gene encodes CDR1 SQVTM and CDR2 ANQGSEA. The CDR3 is CSVELANTEAFF. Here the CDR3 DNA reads TGCAGCGTTGAACTGGCGAACACTGAAGCTTTCTTT.

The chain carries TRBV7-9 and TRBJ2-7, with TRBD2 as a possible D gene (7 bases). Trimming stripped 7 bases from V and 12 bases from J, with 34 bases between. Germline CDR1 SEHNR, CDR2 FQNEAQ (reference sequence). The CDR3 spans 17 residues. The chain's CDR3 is CASNTLVGGPVGVGWYF. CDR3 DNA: TGTGCCAGCAATACCTTGGTCGGGGGGCCCGTAGGGGTCGGTTGGTACTTC.

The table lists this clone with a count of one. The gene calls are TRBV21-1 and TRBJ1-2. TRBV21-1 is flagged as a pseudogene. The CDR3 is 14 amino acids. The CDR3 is CASSKGGSGYGYTF. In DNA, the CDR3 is TGTGCCAGCAGCAAAGGGGGTTCTGGGTATGGCTACACCTTC.

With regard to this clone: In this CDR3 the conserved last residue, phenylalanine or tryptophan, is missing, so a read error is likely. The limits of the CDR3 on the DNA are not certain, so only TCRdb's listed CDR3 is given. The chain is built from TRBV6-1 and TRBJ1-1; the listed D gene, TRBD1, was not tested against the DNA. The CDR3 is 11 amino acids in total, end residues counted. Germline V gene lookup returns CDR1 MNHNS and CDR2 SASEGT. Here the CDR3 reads CASRDRGRFYC.

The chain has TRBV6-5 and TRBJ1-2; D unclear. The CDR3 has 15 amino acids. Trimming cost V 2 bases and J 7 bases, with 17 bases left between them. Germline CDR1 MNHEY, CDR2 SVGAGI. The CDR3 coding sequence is TGTGCCAGCAGTTACCGGGCCCCCCCGGGAGGTGGCTACACCTTC. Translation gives CASSYRAPPGGGYTF.

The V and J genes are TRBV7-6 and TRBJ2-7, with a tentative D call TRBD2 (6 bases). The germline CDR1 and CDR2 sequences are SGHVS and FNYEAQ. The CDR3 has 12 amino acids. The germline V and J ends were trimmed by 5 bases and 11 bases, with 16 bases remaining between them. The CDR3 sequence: CASSAGDSQKYF. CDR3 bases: TGTGCCAGCAGCGCCGGGGACTCCCAGAAGTACTTC.

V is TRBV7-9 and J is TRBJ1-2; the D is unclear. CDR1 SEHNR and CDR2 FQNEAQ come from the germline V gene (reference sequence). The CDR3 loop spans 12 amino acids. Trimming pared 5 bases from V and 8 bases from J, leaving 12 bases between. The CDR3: CASSQDRMGYTF. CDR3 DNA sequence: TGTGCCAGCAGCCAAGACCGAATGGGCTACACCTTC.

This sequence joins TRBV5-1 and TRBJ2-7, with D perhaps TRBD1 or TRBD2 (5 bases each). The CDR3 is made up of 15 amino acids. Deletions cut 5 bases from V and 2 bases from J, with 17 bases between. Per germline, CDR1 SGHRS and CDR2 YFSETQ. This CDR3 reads CASSRDGPITYEQYF. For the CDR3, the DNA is TGCGCCAGCAGTAGGGACGGACCAATAACCTACGAGCAGTACTTC. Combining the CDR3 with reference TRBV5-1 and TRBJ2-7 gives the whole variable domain KAGVTQTPRYLIKTRGQQVTLSCSPISGHRSVSWYQQTPGQGLQFLFEYFSETQRNKGNFPGRFSGRQFSNSRSEMNVSTLELGDSALYLCASSRDGPITYEQYFGPGTRLTVT.

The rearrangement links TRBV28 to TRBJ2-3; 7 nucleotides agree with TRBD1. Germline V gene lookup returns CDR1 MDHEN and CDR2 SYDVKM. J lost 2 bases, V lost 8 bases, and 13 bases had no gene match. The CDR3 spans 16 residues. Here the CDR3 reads CASSLGARGFTDTQYF. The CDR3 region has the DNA TGTGCCAGCTCCCTTGGGGCCAGGGGGTTCACAGATACGCAGTATTTT.

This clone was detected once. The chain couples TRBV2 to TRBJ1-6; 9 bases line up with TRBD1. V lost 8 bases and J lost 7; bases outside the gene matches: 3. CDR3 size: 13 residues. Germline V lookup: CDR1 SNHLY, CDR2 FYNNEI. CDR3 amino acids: CASVGQGNSPLHF. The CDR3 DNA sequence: TGTGCCAGCGTTGGACAGGGGAATTCACCCCTCCACTTT.

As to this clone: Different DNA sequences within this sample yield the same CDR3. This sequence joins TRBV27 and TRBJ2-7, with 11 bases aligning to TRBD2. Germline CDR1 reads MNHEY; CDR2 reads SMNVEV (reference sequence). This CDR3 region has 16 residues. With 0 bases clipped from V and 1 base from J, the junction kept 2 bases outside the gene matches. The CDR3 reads CASSLSLAGASYEQYF. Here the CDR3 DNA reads TGTGCCAGCAGTTTATCACTAGCGGGAGCGTCCTACGAGCAGTACTTC.

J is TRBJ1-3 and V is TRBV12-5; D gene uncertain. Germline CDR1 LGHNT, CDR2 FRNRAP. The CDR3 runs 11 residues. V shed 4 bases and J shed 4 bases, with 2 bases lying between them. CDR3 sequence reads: CASGYGNTIYF. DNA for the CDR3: TGTGCTAGTGGTTACGGAAACACCATATATTTT.

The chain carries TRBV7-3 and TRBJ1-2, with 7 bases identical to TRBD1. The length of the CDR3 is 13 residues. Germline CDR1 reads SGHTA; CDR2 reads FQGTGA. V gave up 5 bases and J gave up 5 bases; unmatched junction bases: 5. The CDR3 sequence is CASSQGVGYGYTF. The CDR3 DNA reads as TGTGCCAGCAGCCAGGGGGTCGGATATGGCTACACCTTC.

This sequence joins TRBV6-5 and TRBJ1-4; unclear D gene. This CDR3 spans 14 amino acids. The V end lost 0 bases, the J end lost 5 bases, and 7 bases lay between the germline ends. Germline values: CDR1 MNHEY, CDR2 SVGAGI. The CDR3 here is CASSYSGSNEKLFF. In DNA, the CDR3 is TGTGCCAGCAGTTACTCCGGATCCAATGAAAAACTGTTTTTT.

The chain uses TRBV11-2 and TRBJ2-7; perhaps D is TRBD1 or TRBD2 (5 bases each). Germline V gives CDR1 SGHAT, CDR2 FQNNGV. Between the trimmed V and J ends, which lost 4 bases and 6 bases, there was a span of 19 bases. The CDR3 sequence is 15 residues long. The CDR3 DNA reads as TGTGCCAGCAGCTCTGGGACGGCGGTAGGTTTCGAGCAGTACTTC. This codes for CASSSGTAVGFEQYF.

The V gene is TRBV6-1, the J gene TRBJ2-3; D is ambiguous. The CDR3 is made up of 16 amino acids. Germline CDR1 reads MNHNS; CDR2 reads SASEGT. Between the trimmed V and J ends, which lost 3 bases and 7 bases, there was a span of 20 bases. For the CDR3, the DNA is TGTGCCAGCAGTGATTACCGATCGCGGAAGTGGCATACGCAGTATTTT. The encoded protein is CASSDYRSRKWHTQYF.

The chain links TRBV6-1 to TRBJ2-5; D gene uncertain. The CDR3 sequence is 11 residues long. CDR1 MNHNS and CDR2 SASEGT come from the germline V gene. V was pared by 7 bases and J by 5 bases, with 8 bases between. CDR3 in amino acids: CASIFWETQYF. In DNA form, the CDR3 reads TGTGCCAGCATTTTTTGGGAGACCCAGTACTTC.

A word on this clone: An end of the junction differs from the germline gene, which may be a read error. The CDR3 protein is CASETGRNAEAFF. The CDR3 nucleotides are TGTGCCAGTGAAACAGGTAGGAACGCTGAAGCTTTCTTT. V and J are TRBV19 and TRBJ1-1; weak D call: TRBD1 (5 bases). The CDR3 contains 13 residues. Germline-derived CDR1 and CDR2 are LNHDA and SQIVND (reference sequence).

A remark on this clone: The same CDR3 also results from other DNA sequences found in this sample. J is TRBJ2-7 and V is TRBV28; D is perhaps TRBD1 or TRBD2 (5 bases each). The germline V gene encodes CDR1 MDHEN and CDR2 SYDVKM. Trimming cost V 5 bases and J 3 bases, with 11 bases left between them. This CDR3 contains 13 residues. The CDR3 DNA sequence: TGTGCCAGCAGTCCCGGGACCCTCTACGAGCAGTACTTC. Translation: CASSPGTLYEQYF.